The T cell receptor beta chain under discussion was sequenced for a study of CXCR3-negative and CXCR3-positive naive CD8 T cells. The overall study: Sequencing yielded some 150 million TRB reads, roughly 1.5 +/- 0.3 million per library.

As to this clonotype: The antigen is undetermined.

With UMI labels, 5' RACE was used to prepare the TRB cDNA libraries. One entry per CDR3 protein, without DNA, is what TCRdb gives after re-calling the 5' RACE reads. This listing includes more than 80,000 distinct CDR3 sequences. Subsets of CD8+ T cells were each sorted in triplicate at approximately 300,000 cells apiece. Findings of the study overall: Comparison of naive cells showed more hydrophobic TRB CDR3s in CXCR3-positive than in CXCR3-negative naive cells.

The source is a human donor in good health. Some clones in this sample may be carry-over from other donors' samples. Sequencing used naive CXCR3+ CD8+ T cells from blood. The subset was: CD45RO-CCR7+CD27+CD95- naive CD8+ T cells expressing CXCR3 (TNR3+).

CDR3 protein: CASSPASYNEQFF. V is TRBV7-6 and J is TRBJ2-1; the D gene TCRdb calls, TRBD2, cannot be checked with no DNA. Germline V CDR1 and CDR2: SGHVS, FNYEAQ. The CDR3 loop spans 13 amino acids.